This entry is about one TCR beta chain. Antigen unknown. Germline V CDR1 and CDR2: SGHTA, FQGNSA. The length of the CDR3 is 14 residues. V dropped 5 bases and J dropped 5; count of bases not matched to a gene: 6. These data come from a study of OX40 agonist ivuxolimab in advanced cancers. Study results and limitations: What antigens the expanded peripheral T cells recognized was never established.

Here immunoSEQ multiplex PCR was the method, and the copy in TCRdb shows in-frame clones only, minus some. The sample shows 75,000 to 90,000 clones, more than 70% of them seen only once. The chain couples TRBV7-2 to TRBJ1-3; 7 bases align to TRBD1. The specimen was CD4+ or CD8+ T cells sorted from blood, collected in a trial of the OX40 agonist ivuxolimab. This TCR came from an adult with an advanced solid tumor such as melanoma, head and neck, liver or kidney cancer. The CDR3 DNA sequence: TGTGCCAGCAGCCCCGGGACAGACCGAAACACCATATATTTT. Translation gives CASSPGTDRNTIYF.